This record looks at one TCR beta chain sequence and its context. Its antigen is still unknown. These data originate in a study of T cell responses to AZD1222 COVID-19 vaccine. Study-level findings and limits: Donors in the cohort were predominantly white British and more often female, and clonal diversity was possibly underestimated.

Libraries were prepared by immunoSEQ multiplex PCR; TCRdb keeps only in-frame clonotypes and omits some of them. The data hold approximately 150,000 clones, with 87% observed a single time. The CDR3 totals 19 residues. Trimming stripped 5 bases from V and 2 bases from J, with 24 bases between. CDR1 and CDR2 from the germline V gene are LGHDT and YNNKEL (reference sequence). The starting material was peripheral blood, obtained on day 0 of AZD1222 vaccination. The sequence derives from an adult in good health. The V call is TRBV3-1 (or the pseudogene TRBV3-2), the J call TRBJ2-2, with a tentative D call TRBD2 (6 bases). The DNA of the CDR3 is TGTGCCAGCAGCTCGCGGCTTAGCGGAACCCTTCCTAACACCGGGGAGCTGTTTTTT. This gives the protein CASSSRLSGTLPNTGELFF.